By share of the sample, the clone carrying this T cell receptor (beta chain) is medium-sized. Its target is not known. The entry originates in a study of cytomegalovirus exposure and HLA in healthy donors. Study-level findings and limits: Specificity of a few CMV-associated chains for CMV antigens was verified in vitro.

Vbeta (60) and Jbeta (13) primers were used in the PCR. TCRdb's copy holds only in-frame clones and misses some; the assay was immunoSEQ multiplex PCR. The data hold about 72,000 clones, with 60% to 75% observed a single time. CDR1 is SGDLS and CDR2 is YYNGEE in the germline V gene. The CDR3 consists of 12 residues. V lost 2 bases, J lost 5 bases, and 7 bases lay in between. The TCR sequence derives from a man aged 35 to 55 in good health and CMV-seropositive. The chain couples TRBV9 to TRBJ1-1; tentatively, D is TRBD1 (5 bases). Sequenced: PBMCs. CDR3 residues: CASSVGGTEAFF. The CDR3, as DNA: TGTGCCAGCAGCGTCGGGGGTACTGAAGCTTTCTTT.